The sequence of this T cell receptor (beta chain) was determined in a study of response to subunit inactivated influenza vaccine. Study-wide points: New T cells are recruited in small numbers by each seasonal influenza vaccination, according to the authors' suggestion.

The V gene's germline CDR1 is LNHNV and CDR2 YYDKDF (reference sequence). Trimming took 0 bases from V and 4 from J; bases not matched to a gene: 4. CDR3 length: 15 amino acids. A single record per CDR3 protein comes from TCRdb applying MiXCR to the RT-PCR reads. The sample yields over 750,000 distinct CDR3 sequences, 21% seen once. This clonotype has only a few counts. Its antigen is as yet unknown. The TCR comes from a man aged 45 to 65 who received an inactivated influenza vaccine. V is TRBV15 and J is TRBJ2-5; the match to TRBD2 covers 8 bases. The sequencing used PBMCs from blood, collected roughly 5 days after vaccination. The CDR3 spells CATSRDGLAGETQYF. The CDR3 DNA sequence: TGTGCCACCAGCAGAGATGGTCTAGCGGGAGAGACCCAGTACTTC.